The sequence of this T cell receptor beta chain was determined in a study of cytomegalovirus exposure and HLA in healthy donors. 60 Vbeta and 13 Jbeta primers were used in PCR. The table came from immunoSEQ multiplex PCR; TCRdb's copy has only in-frame clones and leaves some out. The table shows 190,000 or so clones, with about four fifths occurring only once. The CDR3 totals 14 residues. Germline V CDR1 and CDR2: MNHNY, SVGAGI (reference sequence). The source of this sequence is a girl aged 10 to 17 in good health and CMV-seropositive. Sequenced: PBMCs. V and J are TRBV6-6 and TRBJ2-5, with a weak D call TRBD1 (7 bases). The end of the DNA aligns better with TRBJ2-7, so the J call may be wrong. The CDR3 nucleotides are TGTGCCAGCAGTTACGCAGGGGGGTCTGACGAGCAGTACTTC. Translated, it gives CASSYAGGSDEQYF.